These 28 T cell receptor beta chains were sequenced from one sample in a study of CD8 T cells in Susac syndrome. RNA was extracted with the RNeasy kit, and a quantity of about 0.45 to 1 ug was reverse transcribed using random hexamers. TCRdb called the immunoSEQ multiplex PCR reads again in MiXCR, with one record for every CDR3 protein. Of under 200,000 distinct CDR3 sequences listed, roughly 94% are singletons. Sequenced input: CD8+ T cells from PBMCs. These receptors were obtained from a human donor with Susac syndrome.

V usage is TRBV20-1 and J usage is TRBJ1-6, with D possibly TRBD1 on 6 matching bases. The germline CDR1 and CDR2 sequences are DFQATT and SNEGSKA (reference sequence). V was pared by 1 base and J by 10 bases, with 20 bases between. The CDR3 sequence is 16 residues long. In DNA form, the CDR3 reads TGCAGTGCTAGAGTTGCACAGGGCACAATAGAATCACCCCTCCACTTT. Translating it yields CSARVAQGTIESPLHF.

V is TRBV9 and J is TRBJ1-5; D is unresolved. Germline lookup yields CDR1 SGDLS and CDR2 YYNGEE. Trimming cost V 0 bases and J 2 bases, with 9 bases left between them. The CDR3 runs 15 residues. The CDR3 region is CASSVVGRGNQPQHF. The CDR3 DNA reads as TGTGCCAGCAGCGTAGTAGGGAGAGGCAATCAGCCCCAGCATTTT.

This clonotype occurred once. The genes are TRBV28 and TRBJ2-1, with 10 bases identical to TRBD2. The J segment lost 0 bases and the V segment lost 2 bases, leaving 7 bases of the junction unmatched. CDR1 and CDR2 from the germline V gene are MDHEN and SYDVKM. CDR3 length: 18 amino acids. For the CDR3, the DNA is TGTGCCAGCAGTTTAAGGGTTACTAGCGGGGCCTCCTACAATGAGCAGTTCTTC. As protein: CASSLRVTSGASYNEQFF.

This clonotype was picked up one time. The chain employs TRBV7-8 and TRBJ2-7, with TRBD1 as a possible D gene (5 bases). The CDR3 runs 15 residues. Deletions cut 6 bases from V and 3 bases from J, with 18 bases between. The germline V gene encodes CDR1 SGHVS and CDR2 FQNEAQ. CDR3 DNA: TGTGCCAGCAGTCTTCAGCCAGGGTATGGCTACGAGCAGTACTTC. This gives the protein CASSLQPGYGYEQYF.

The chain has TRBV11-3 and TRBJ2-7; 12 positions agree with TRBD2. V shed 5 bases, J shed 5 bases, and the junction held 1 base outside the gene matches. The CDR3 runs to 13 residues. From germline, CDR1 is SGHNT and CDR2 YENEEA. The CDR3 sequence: CASSLAGGHEQYF. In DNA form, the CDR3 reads TGTGCCAGCAGCCTAGCGGGGGGGCACGAGCAGTACTTC.

The DNA of the CDR3 is TGCGCCAGCAGCCAAGGGAAAGGACTAGGGGAGACCCAGTACTTC. Its translation: CASSQGKGLGETQYF. The V gene is TRBV4-1, the J gene TRBJ2-5; 7 nucleotides agree with TRBD2. CDR3 size: 15 residues. CDR1 is MGHRA and CDR2 is YSYEKL in the germline V gene. V dropped 1 base and J dropped 5; count of bases not matched to a gene: 7.

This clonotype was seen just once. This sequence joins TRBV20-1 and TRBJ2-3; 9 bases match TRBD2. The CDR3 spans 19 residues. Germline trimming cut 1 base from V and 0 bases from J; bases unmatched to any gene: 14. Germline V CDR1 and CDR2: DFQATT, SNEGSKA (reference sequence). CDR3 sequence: CSARGYSAGGTTSTDTQYF. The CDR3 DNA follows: TGCAGTGCTAGAGGATACAGCGCGGGGGGGACCACTAGCACAGATACGCAGTATTTT.

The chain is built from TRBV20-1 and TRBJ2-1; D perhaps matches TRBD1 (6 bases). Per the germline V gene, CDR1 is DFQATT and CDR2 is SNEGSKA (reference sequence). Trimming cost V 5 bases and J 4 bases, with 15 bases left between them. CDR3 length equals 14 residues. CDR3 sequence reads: CSASTGTEYNEQFF. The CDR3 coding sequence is TGCAGTGCTTCCACAGGGACGGAGTACAATGAGCAGTTCTTC.

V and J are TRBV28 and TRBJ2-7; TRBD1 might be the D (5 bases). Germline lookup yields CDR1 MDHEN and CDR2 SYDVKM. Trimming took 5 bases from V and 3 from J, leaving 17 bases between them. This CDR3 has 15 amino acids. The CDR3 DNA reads TGTGCCAGCAGTCTCCCCTGGGGCAGCAACTACGAGCAGTACTTC. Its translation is CASSLPWGSNYEQYF. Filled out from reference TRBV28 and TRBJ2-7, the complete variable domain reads DVKVTQSSRYLVKRTGEKVFLECVQDMDHENMFWYRQDPGLGLRLIYFSYDVKMKEKGDIPEGYSVSREKKERFSLILESASTNQTSMYLCASSLPWGSNYEQYFGPGTRLTVT.

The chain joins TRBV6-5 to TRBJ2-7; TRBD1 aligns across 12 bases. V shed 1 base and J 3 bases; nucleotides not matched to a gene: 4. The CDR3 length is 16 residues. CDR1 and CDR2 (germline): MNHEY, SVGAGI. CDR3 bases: TGTGCCAGCAGTTACTTGCGGGACAGGGGGCTCTACGAGCAGTACTTC. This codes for CASSYLRDRGLYEQYF.

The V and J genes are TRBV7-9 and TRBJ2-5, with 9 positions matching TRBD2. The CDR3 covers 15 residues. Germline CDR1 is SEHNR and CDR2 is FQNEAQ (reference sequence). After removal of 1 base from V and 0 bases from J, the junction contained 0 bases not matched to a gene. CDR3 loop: CASSLGTSDQETQYF. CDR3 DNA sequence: TGTGCCAGCAGCTTAGGGACTAGCGACCAAGAGACCCAGTACTTC.

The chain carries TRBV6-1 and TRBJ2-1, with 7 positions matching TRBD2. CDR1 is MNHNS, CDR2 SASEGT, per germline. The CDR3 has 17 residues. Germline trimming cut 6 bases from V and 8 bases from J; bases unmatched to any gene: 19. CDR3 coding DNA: TGTGCCAGCAGCTTCCTATATCGCGGGAGAGGTTATGATGAGCAGTTCTTC. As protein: CASSFLYRGRGYDEQFF.

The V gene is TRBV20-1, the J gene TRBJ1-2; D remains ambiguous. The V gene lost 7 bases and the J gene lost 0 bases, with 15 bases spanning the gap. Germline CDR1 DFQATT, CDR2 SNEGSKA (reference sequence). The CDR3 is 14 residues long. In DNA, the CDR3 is TGCAGTGTTACCGGAAGGACGCCTAACTATGGCTACACCTTC. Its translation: CSVTGRTPNYGYTF.

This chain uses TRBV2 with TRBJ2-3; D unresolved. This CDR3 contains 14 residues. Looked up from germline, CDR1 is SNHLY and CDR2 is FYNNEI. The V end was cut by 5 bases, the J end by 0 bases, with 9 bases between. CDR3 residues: CASSSISSTDTQYF. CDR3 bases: TGTGCCAGCAGTAGTATCTCTAGCACAGATACGCAGTATTTT.

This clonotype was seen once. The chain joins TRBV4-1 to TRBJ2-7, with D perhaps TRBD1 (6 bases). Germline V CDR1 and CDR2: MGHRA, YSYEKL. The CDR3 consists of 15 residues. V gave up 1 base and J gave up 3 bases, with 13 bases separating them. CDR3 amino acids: CASSQVQGNLYEQYF. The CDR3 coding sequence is TGCGCCAGCAGCCAAGTACAGGGAAACCTCTACGAGCAGTACTTC.

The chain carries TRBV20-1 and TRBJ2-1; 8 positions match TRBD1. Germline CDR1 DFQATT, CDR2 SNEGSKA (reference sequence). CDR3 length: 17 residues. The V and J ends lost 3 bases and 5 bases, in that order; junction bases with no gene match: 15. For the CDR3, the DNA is TGCAGTGCTAGGCGACAGGGGAAGGTACGGGCCCACAATGAGCAGTTCTTC. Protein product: CSARRQGKVRAHNEQFF.

As DNA, the CDR3 is TGTGCCAGCAGCCTCAAACTAGCGGGAGTGCTCAATGAGCAGTTCTTC. It specifies CASSLKLAGVLNEQFF. This chain uses TRBV13 with TRBJ2-1; TRBD2 aligns across 11 bases. V lost 5 bases and J lost 6; bases outside the gene matches: 9. Looked up from germline, CDR1 is PRHDT and CDR2 is FYEKMQ (reference sequence). The CDR3 has 16 residues.

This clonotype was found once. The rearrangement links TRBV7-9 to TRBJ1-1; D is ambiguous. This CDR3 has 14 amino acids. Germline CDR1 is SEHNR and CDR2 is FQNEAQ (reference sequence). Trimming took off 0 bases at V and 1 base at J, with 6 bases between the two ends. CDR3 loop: CASSLALANTEAFF. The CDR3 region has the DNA TGTGCCAGCAGCTTAGCGCTGGCGAACACTGAAGCTTTCTTT.

The CDR3 DNA reads as TGTGCCAGCCTTCCAGAGTACCAAGAGACCCAGTACTTC. Translated: CASLPEYQETQYF. The chain carries TRBV6-6 and TRBJ2-5, with D unclear. Trimming shortened V by 8 bases and J by 0 bases, and 10 bases separated the two germline ends. The length of the CDR3 is 13 residues. In germline, CDR1 is MNHNY, CDR2 SVGAGI (reference sequence).

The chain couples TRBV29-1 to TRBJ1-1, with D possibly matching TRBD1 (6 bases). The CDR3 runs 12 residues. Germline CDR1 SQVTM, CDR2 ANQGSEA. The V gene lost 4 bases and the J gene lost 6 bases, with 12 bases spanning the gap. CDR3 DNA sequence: TGCAGCGTTGTGGGGGCAAAGGCTGAAGCTTTCTTT. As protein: CSVVGAKAEAFF.

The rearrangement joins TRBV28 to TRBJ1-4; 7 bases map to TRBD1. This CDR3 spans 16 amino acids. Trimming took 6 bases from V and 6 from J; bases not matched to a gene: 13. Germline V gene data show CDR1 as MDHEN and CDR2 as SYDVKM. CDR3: CASSPLTGILDEKLFF. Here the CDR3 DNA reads TGTGCCAGCAGCCCCCTGACAGGGATATTAGATGAAAAACTGTTTTTT.

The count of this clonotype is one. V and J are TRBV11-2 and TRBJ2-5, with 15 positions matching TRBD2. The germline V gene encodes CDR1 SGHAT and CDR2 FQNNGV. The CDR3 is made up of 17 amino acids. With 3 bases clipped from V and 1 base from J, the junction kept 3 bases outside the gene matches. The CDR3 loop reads CASSFTGLAGGQETQYF. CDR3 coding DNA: TGTGCCAGCAGCTTCACGGGACTAGCGGGGGGCCAAGAGACCCAGTACTTC. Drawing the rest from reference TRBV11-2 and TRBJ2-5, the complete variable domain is EAGVAQSPRYKIIEKRQSVAFWCNPISGHATLYWYQQILGQGPKLLIQFQNNGVVDDSQLPKDRFSAERLKGVDSTLKIQPAKLEDSAVYLCASSFTGLAGGQETQYFGPGTRLLVL.

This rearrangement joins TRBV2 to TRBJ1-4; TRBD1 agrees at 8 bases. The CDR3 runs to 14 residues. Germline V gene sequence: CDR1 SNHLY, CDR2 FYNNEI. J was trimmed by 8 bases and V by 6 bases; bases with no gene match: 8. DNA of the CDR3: TGTGCCAGCAGGACAGGGGTCGTCAAGGAAAAACTGTTTTTT. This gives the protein CASRTGVVKEKLFF.

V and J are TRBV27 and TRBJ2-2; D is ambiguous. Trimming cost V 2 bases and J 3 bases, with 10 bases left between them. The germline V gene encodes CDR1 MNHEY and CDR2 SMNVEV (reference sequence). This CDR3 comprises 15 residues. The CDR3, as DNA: TGTGCCAGCAGTTTAAGGTCTCAGTACACCGGGGAGCTGTTTTTT. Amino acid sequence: CASSLRSQYTGELFF.

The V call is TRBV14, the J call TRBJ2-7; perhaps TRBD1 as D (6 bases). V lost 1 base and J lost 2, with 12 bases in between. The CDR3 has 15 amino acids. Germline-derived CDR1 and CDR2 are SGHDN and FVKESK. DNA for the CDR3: TGTGCCAGCAGCCAAGTACAGGGAGCGGCCTACGAGCAGTACTTC. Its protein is CASSQVQGAAYEQYF.

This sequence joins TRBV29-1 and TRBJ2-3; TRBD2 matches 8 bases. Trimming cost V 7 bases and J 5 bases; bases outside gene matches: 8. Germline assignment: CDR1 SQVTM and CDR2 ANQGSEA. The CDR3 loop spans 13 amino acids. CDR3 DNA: TGCAGCGCTAGAGCGGGAGCGGTAGATACGCAGTATTTT. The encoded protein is CSARAGAVDTQYF.

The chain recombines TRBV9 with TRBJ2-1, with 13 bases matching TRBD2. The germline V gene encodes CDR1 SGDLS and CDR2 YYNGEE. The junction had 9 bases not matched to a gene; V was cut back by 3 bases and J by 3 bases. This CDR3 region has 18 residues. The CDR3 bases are TGTGCCAGCAGCGCAAGGGGGGGACTAGCGGGACTCTACAATGAGCAGTTCTTC. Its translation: CASSARGGLAGLYNEQFF.

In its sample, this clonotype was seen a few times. The CDR3 reads CASSLGGDEAFF. As DNA, the CDR3 is TGTGCCAGCAGCTTAGGGGGGGATGAAGCTTTCTTT. J is TRBJ1-1 and V is TRBV7-8; perhaps TRBD1 as D (5 bases). Per the germline V gene, CDR1 is SGHVS and CDR2 is FQNEAQ. The CDR3 loop spans 12 amino acids. Between the trimmed V and J ends, which lost 1 base and 7 bases, there was a span of 7 bases. The full variable domain, in which reference TRBV7-8 and TRBJ1-1 provide the parts outside the CDR3, is GAGVSQSPRYKVAKRGQDVALRCDPISGHVSLFWYQQALGQGPEFLTYFQNEAQLDKSGLPSDRFFAERPEGSVSTLKIQRTQQEDSAVYLCASSLGGDEAFFGQGTRLTVV.